The present entry profiles one TCR beta chain with its context. The data were taken from a study of response to subunit inactivated influenza vaccine. From germline, CDR1 is PRHDT and CDR2 FYEKMQ (reference sequence). V trimming: 5 bases; J trimming: 1 base; junction bases outside the gene matches: 7. There are 16 residues in the CDR3. MiXCR, applied by TCRdb to the RT-PCR reads, yields one record per CDR3 protein. Among about 170,000 distinct CDR3 sequences listed, less than 15% were seen once. This same sample was also taken into another study, of T cells expressing NK-cell markers. That study reports: Production of TCR beta cDNA relied on 5'RACE template switching with UMIs. Seven of the eight sequenced donors were classified as HCMV-seropositive, and one was classified as seronegative. These clonotypes, the leaders elsewhere, also led the CD3+CD56-NKG2C+ fraction in a handful of donors.

The sequence was collected from a middle-aged man who received an inactivated influenza vaccine. The sequencing used CD8+ T cells sorted from PBMCs, collected about 13 days after vaccination. The chain links TRBV13 to TRBJ2-7; 11 bases are a match to TRBD2. As DNA, the CDR3 is TGTGCCAGCAGCCCCGCTACTAGCGGGGGTTCCTACGAGCAGTACTTC. It specifies CASSPATSGGSYEQYF.